This TCR beta chain was found in a study of shared clonotypes between healthy human individuals. Across the study: The people who gave samples were a couple of women and three men aged 18 to 49.

The CDR3 is 17 residues long. Trimming removed 3 bases from V and 3 bases from J; junction bases left unmatched: 15. Germline V gene lookup returns CDR1 SGHRS and CDR2 YFSETQ. Regarding the study as a whole: The study sampled only blood, and tissue repertoires likely differ.

Assay runs were performed at deep level. Investigators spread the genomic DNA of each subset evenly over several immunoSEQ plates. Sequencing was performed with immunoSEQ multiplex PCR; in TCRdb, only in-frame clones are kept and a portion is missing. This table has about 1.1 million clones, around three quarters appearing once. Regarding this clone: Its cognate antigen is unknown.

The sequenced sample was memory CD4+ T cells from PBMCs. The subset is: CD45RA-negative fraction. This chain joins TRBV5-1 and TRBJ2-7; 7 positions match TRBD2. This TCR was sampled from a man younger than 35 in good health. Some clones in this sample may be carry-over from other donors' samples. This chain's CDR3 is CASSWVEASGTHYEQYF. CDR3 DNA sequence: TGCGCCAGCAGCTGGGTGGAGGCCAGCGGGACCCACTACGAGCAGTACTTC.